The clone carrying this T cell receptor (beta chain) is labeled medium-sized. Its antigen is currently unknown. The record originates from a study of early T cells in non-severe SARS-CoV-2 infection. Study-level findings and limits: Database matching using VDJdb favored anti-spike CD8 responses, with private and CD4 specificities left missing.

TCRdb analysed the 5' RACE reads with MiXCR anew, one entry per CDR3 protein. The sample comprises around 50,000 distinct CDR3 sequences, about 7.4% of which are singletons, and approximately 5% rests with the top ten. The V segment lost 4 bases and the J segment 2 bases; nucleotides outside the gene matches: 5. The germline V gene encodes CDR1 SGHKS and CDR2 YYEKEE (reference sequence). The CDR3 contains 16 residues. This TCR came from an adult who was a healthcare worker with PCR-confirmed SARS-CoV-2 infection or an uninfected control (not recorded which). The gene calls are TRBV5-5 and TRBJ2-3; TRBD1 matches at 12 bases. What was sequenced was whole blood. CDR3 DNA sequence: TGTGCCAGCAGCGTGGGACAGGGGGCTTTCACAGATACGCAGTATTTT. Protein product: CASSVGQGAFTDTQYF.